This T cell receptor (beta chain) was retrieved from a study of OX40 agonist ivuxolimab in advanced cancers. For the study at large: Two patients with cutaneous melanoma and one with hepatocellular carcinoma, three in total, showed partial responses.

Germline V CDR1 and CDR2: SGDLS, YYNGEE. The V end was cut by 6 bases, the J end by 8 bases, with 18 bases between. There are 14 residues in the CDR3. As to this clone: Its antigen is still unknown.

Clones were sequenced by immunoSEQ multiplex PCR, and TCRdb holds only the in-frame ones, with some missing. The table lists over 5,000 clones, around 70% of them singletons. Study-level findings and limits: Among the lowest peripheral clonal expansion occurred in 0.1-3.0 mg/kg partial responders.

The specimen comprised CD4+ or CD8+ T cells sorted from blood, sampled in a trial of the OX40 agonist ivuxolimab. The sequence was collected from an adult with an advanced solid tumor such as melanoma, head and neck, liver or kidney cancer. The chain uses TRBV9 and TRBJ2-1; tentatively, D is TRBD2 (6 bases). The CDR3, as DNA: TGTGCCAGCACCCCGGGACTTTCCATTGATGAGCAGTTCTTC. Translating gives CASTPGLSIDEQFF.